This T cell receptor beta chain was sequenced during a study of beta chain features in type 1 diabetes. Study-wide findings and caveats: Using cDNA template may skew counts toward highly expressing activated cells. Within the patient group, naive, central memory and Treg TCRB repertoires appeared more similar to each other than within healthy donors. Across all four CD4+ subsets, people with type 1 diabetes showed modestly shorter TCRB CDR3s. Whether HLA type influences TCRB rearrangement remained unresolved here.

Turning to this clone: Its antigen is still unknown.

With V trimmed by 4 bases and J by 5 bases, 9 bases remained unmatched. Germline-derived CDR1 and CDR2 are SGHDT and YYEEEE. CDR3 size: 15 residues. Sorted CD4+ subsets: naive, central memory, regulatory, stem cell-like memory (CD45RO/CCR7/CD25/CD127/CD95/CD27 panel). All of the isolated RNA was reverse transcribed, so expressed TCRB transcripts were sequenced. Profiling relied on immunoSEQ multiplex PCR, and the TCRdb table lists in-frame clones only, not all of them. The table lists more than 250,000 clones, roughly an eighth of them singletons. The sample was naive CD4+ T cells from blood. This receptor was obtained from a young man with type 1 diabetes. The chain uses TRBV5-6 and TRBJ2-7; 10 nucleotides line up with TRBD2. CDR3 protein: CASSRETSGHHEQYF. CDR3 DNA: TGTGCCAGCAGCCGGGAGACTAGCGGGCACCACGAGCAGTACTTC.